The 29 T cell receptor beta chains given below trace back to one sample, sequenced in a study of glioma-infiltrating T cells. TCR alpha and beta CDR3 regions were amplified from RNA using iRepertoire nested multiplex PCR. From the multiplex PCR reads, TCRdb called clonotypes with MiXCR, one entry per CDR3 protein. Seen here are 100,000 to 150,000 distinct CDR3 sequences, under 30% observed once, and the top ten hold about 30%. The source material was glioma tissue, nonneoplastic brain tissue, or PBMCs (not recorded which). The receptors stem from a human donor with low-grade glioma or glioblastoma, undergoing nonglioma brain surgery, or in good health (not recorded which).

The chain combines TRBV24-1 with TRBJ2-1; the match to TRBD1 covers 9 bases. Germline V gene data show CDR1 as KGHDR and CDR2 as SFDVKD. The CDR3 consists of 19 residues. V lost 4 bases and J lost 2; bases outside the gene matches: 14. CDR3 amino acids: CATSDLPGTGRRPYNEQFF. The CDR3, as DNA: TGTGCCACCAGTGACCTCCCCGGGACAGGGAGGCGCCCCTACAATGAGCAGTTCTTC.

The rearrangement links TRBV10-1 to TRBJ1-2, with D unresolved. The germline V gene has CDR1 WNHNN and CDR2 SYGVQD (reference sequence). The CDR3 is 13 residues long. The ends were cut back, 3 bases at V and 4 bases at J, with 9 bases in the middle. CDR3 DNA: TGCGCCAGCAGTGACAGGTCGGGCTATGGCTACACCTTC. Protein sequence: CASSDRSGYGYTF.

In the case of this clonotype: A read error is possible here, since a much larger clone lies one base away. The J gene is TRBJ2-3, the V gene TRBV7-2; 8 bases match TRBD2. The germline V gene encodes CDR1 SGHTA and CDR2 FQGNSA. With 7 bases clipped from V and 4 bases from J, the junction kept 10 bases outside the gene matches. This CDR3 contains 15 residues. CDR3 nucleotides: TGTGCCAGCAAGACGGGGGGGATTAGCGCAGATACGCAGTATTTT. It translates to CASKTGGISADTQYF.

This rearrangement joins TRBV12-3 or TRBV12-4 to TRBJ1-5, with a tentative D call TRBD1 (5 bases). The CDR3 has 14 amino acids. Trimming left V 3 bases short and J 1 base short, with 7 bases between. The CDR3 sequence is CASSLSGSNQPQHF. The CDR3 nucleotides read TGTGCCAGCAGTTTGTCAGGGAGCAATCAGCCCCAGCATTTT.

This clonotype was counted ten times or more. V gene TRBV20-1 combines with J gene TRBJ1-6, with 8 bases identical to TRBD1. The CDR3 is 15 amino acids. In germline, CDR1 is DFQATT, CDR2 SNEGSKA (reference sequence). V lost 6 bases, J lost 9 bases, and 13 bases stayed unmatched. The CDR3 DNA reads TGCAGTGCCCCCGCCGTACAGGGGGAAGGTTCACCCCTCCACTTT. Residues: CSAPAVQGEGSPLHF.

This clonotype was seen many times. The chain combines TRBV20-1 with TRBJ1-5; 12 nucleotides line up with TRBD1. The length of the CDR3 is 14 residues. V dropped 3 bases and J dropped 6; count of bases not matched to a gene: 3. The germline gives CDR1 DFQATT, CDR2 SNEGSKA (reference sequence). The CDR3 DNA reads TGCAGTGCTAGGGGACAGGGGGCGGGTCAGCCCCAGCATTTT. Translated, it gives CSARGQGAGQPQHF.

The genes are TRBV4-2 and TRBJ2-3, with TRBD2 identical over 11 bases. V lost 0 bases and J lost 2; bases outside the gene matches: 10. Germline CDR1 LGHNA, CDR2 YNFKEQ. The length of the CDR3 is 19 residues. CDR3 in DNA: TGTGCCAGCAGCCAAGATCGTTGGGCTAGCGGGGGGAACACAGATACGCAGTATTTT. This encodes CASSQDRWASGGNTDTQYF.

This clonotype was observed at least ten times. The gene calls are TRBV15 and TRBJ1-4; no clear D gene. The CDR3 runs to 13 residues. V was trimmed by 2 bases and J by 8 bases, leaving 9 bases between them. Per the germline V gene, CDR1 is LNHNV and CDR2 is YYDKDF (reference sequence). CDR3 amino acids: CATSRRIGEKLFF. Written as DNA, the CDR3 is TGTGCCACCAGCAGACGGATTGGGGAAAAACTGTTTTTT.

Comment on this clonotype: Given a much more abundant clone one base away, this may be a read error. CDR3 sequence reads: CASSFRQGLHEQYV. The CDR3 DNA sequence: TGTGCCAGCAGTTTTAGGCAGGGTCTCCACGAGCAGTACGTC. The rearrangement links TRBV28 to TRBJ2-7; D perhaps matches TRBD1 (5 bases). Trimming pared 3 bases from V and 5 bases from J, leaving 14 bases between. The CDR3 totals 14 residues. Per germline, CDR1 MDHEN and CDR2 SYDVKM.

V and J are TRBV11-2 and TRBJ2-3; D may be TRBD2 (5 bases). V gave up 4 bases and J gave up 0 bases, with 17 bases separating them. The germline CDR1 and CDR2 sequences are SGHAT and FQNNGV. This CDR3 region has 17 residues. The chain's CDR3 is CASSSQLAPASTDTQYF. Here the CDR3 DNA reads TGTGCCAGCAGCTCTCAGCTAGCCCCAGCTAGCACAGATACGCAGTATTTT.

This clonotype occurred many times. The chain is built from TRBV27 and TRBJ1-3; the match to TRBD1 covers 7 bases. The CDR3 is 14 amino acids. CDR1 is MNHEY and CDR2 is SMNVEV in the germline V gene (reference sequence). V lost 6 bases to trimming and J lost 2 bases; unmatched junction nucleotides: 4. The chain's CDR3 is CASSLTGPGNTIYF. The CDR3 coding sequence is TGTGCCAGCAGCCTGACAGGGCCTGGAAACACCATATATTTT.

The rearrangement joins TRBV15 to TRBJ2-7, with D unresolved. CDR1 is LNHNV, CDR2 YYDKDF, per germline (reference sequence). V was pared by 10 bases and J by 4 bases, with 14 bases between. CDR3 length: 12 residues. The CDR3 DNA reads as TGTGCCAGCAACCCCGCTCAATACGAGCAGTACGTC. Protein product: CASNPAQYEQYV.

There are a few counts of this clonotype. CDR3 in amino acids: CASSLGAPRGGDYGYTF. CDR3 sequence (DNA): TGTGCCAGCAGCTTAGGGGCCCCCAGGGGAGGCGACTATGGCTACACCTTC. The chain uses TRBV11-3 and TRBJ1-2, with D possibly matching TRBD1 (6 bases). The CDR3 length is 17 residues. Germline values: CDR1 SGHNT, CDR2 YENEEA. The V end was cut by 1 base, the J end by 3 bases, with 18 bases between.

The chain employs TRBV7-9 and TRBJ2-1; D not certain. V gave up 2 bases and J gave up 7 bases, with 9 bases separating them. The germline V gene encodes CDR1 SEHNR and CDR2 FQNEAQ (reference sequence). The CDR3 contains 13 residues. CDR3 amino acids: CASSLIEVNEQFF. CDR3 nucleotide sequence: TGTGCCAGCAGCTTAATAGAAGTGAATGAGCAGTTCTTC.

This clonotype was observed a few times. V gene TRBV12-3 or TRBV12-4 combines with J gene TRBJ2-1; D remains ambiguous. The V end lost 5 bases, the J end lost 8 bases, and 7 bases lay between the germline ends. The CDR3 length is 11 residues. The CDR3: CASSPQDEQFF. The CDR3 DNA follows: TGTGCCAGCAGTCCCCAGGATGAGCAGTTCTTC.

The rearrangement links TRBV6-1 to TRBJ1-5; tentative D call: TRBD1 (5 bases). Between the trimmed V and J ends, which lost 5 bases and 7 bases, there was a span of 18 bases. The length of the CDR3 is 15 residues. Germline CDR1 and CDR2: MNHNS and SASEGT. The CDR3 nucleotides are TGTGCCAGCAGTTCCTACCCCAGGGAGGGCCAGCCCCAGCATTTT. It is translated as CASSSYPREGQPQHF.

This clonotype occurred a few times. The gene calls are TRBV10-1 and TRBJ2-7; D gene ambiguous. The germline V and J ends were trimmed by 6 bases and 0 bases, with 15 bases remaining between them. CDR1 and CDR2 from the germline V gene are WNHNN and SYGVQD (reference sequence). CDR3 size: 15 residues. CDR3 coding DNA: TGCGCCAGCAGCTGCCACTTCAGGAGCTCCTACGAGCAGTACGTC. This sequence encodes CASSCHFRSSYEQYV.

The chain carries TRBV3-1 and TRBJ1-2, with 8 bases identical to TRBD1. The V segment lost 4 bases and the J segment 4 bases; nucleotides outside the gene matches: 8. The CDR3 covers 15 residues. CDR1 and CDR2 from the germline V gene are LGHDT and YNNKEL (reference sequence). CDR3 sequence: CASSPQGEGGYGYTF. The DNA of the CDR3 is TGTGCCAGCAGCCCACAGGGGGAAGGAGGCTATGGCTACACCTTC.

As concerns this clonotype: A read error may be the cause here, since a much bigger clone is one base away. The CDR3 ends on some other residue instead of the conserved phenylalanine or tryptophan, so this is likely a read error. The chain uses TRBV28 and TRBJ1-3; the match to TRBD1 covers 9 bases. The V gene's germline CDR1 is MDHEN and CDR2 SYDVKM. The CDR3 length is 14 residues. V was pared by 6 bases and J by 4 bases, with 4 bases of the junction left unmatched. This CDR3 is CASRQGQGGNTIYS. The CDR3 region has the DNA TGTGCCAGCAGACAAGGACAGGGGGGAAACACCATATATTCT.

The V gene is TRBV7-9, the J gene TRBJ2-1; 7 nucleotides line up with TRBD1. With 1 base clipped from V and 7 bases from J, the junction kept 7 bases outside the gene matches. CDR3 size: 15 residues. Germline CDR1 and CDR2: SEHNR and FQNEAQ (reference sequence). Written as DNA, the CDR3 is TGTGCCAGCAGCTTAGTCTCAGGGGGACGAAATGAGCAGTTCTTC. This translates into CASSLVSGGRNEQFF.

About this clonotype: Being one base from a much bigger clone, this may be a read error. V is TRBV7-9 and J is TRBJ1-2, with D unresolved. Trimming took 1 base from V and 4 from J, leaving 7 bases between them. The CDR3 runs to 13 residues. The germline CDR1 and CDR2 sequences are SEHNR and FQNEAQ (reference sequence). The CDR3 region has the DNA TGTGCCAGCAGCTTAGTGGCAGCCTATGGCTACACCTTC. Translated: CASSLVAAYGYTF.

This clonotype has more than one count but fewer than ten. This rearrangement joins TRBV25-1 to TRBJ2-3, with TRBD2 matching over 15 bases. CDR3 length: 19 residues. Germline assignment: CDR1 MGHDK and CDR2 SYGVNS. V trimming: 1 base; J trimming: 5 bases; junction bases outside the gene matches: 10. The CDR3 coding sequence is TGTGCCAGCAGTGAATCGAAAGGACTAGCGGGGGGGCTGGGAGATACGCAGTATTTT. This translates into CASSESKGLAGGLGDTQYF.

The sample holds a few counts of this clonotype. This rearrangement joins TRBV19 to TRBJ1-1; D is ambiguous. The V gene lost 1 base and the J gene lost 2 bases, with 8 bases spanning the gap. The CDR3 has 14 amino acids. Germline V gives CDR1 LNHDA, CDR2 SQIVND (reference sequence). CDR3 in amino acids: CASSIGMLNTEAFF. The CDR3 DNA sequence: TGTGCCAGTAGTATAGGGATGCTCAACACTGAAGCTTTCTTT.

This clonotype has at least ten counts. The rearrangement uses TRBV20-1 and TRBJ2-1, with TRBD2 matching over 12 bases. The CDR3 covers 16 residues. CDR1 DFQATT and CDR2 SNEGSKA come from the germline V gene (reference sequence). The J segment lost 4 bases and the V segment lost 0 bases, leaving 4 bases of the junction unmatched. This chain's CDR3 is CSARDLTSGGYNEQFF. The CDR3 DNA sequence: TGCAGTGCTAGAGACCTGACTAGCGGGGGTTACAATGAGCAGTTCTTC.

The chain links TRBV2 to TRBJ1-1, with 9 bases lining up with TRBD1. Germline assignment: CDR1 SNHLY and CDR2 FYNNEI. V was pared by 4 bases and J by 4 bases, with 10 bases of the junction left unmatched. The CDR3 consists of 16 residues. The CDR3 spells CASSGTGDSSVTEAFF. The CDR3 DNA reads TGTGCCAGCAGTGGGACAGGGGATTCGTCTGTCACTGAAGCTTTCTTT.

The chain couples TRBV24-1 to TRBJ1-1; TRBD1 matches 9 bases. V shed 4 bases and J 5 bases; nucleotides not matched to a gene: 4. Germline assignment: CDR1 KGHDR and CDR2 SFDVKD. This CDR3 is 14 amino acids long. In nucleotides, the CDR3 is TGTGCCACCAGTGACCTAGACAGGGGGACTGAAGCTTTCTTT. As protein: CATSDLDRGTEAFF.

This clonotype has a handful of counts. The V call is TRBV18, the J call TRBJ1-5; no firm D call. CDR3 length: 13 residues. Germline-derived CDR1 and CDR2 are KGHSH and LQKENI. V shed 2 bases and J shed 4 bases, with 6 bases lying between them. Written as DNA, the CDR3 is TGTGCCAGCTCACCAGTGGGGAATCAGCCCCAGCATTTT. It translates to CASSPVGNQPQHF.

This rearrangement joins TRBV10-2 to TRBJ1-1; D is uncertain. Trimming took off 1 base at V and 5 bases at J, with 2 bases between the two ends. Germline CDR1 WSHSY, CDR2 SAAADI. This CDR3 is 11 amino acids long. The CDR3 loop reads CASSEWTEAFF. In DNA form, the CDR3 reads TGCGCCAGCAGTGAGTGGACTGAAGCTTTCTTT.

J is TRBJ2-7 and V is TRBV20-1; TRBD2 agrees at 13 bases. The CDR3 is 14 amino acids. Germline V gene sequence: CDR1 DFQATT, CDR2 SNEGSKA (reference sequence). V shed 6 bases, J shed 6 bases, and the junction held 8 bases outside the gene matches. The DNA for the CDR3 is TGCAGTGCCACTAGCGGGGGGGCATTAGGCGAGCAGTACGTC. It encodes CSATSGGALGEQYV.